This T cell receptor beta chain was profiled in a study of cytomegalovirus exposure and HLA in healthy donors. Findings and limits, study-wide: TCR beta V- and J-gene trimming was later associated with a missense DCLRE1C variant. The likely origin of a cluster of highly shared sequence variants was a sequencing artifact. Most TCRs appeared rarely, but some public TCRs recurred in many donors.

V shed 2 bases, J shed 0 bases, and the junction held 5 bases outside the gene matches. The length of the CDR3 is 16 residues. Germline values: CDR1 SGHVS, CDR2 FQNEAQ. A word on this clone: Its specificity is not known.

A multiplex PCR was run with 60 Vbeta primers and 13 Jbeta primers. Sequencing used immunoSEQ multiplex PCR; TCRdb keeps in-frame clones, though not all of them. The sample holds 150,000 to 200,000 clones, roughly 74% seen once. The rearrangement links TRBV7-8 to TRBJ1-2, with 8 bases aligning to TRBD1. The origin of this receptor is a male donor in good health and CMV-seronegative. The specimen was PBMCs. CDR3 amino acids: CASSLKDRAANYGYTF. CDR3 DNA: TGTGCCAGCAGCTTAAAGGACAGGGCAGCTAACTATGGCTACACCTTC.